Presented here are 9 T cell receptor beta chains from one specimen sequenced in a study of PD-L1 blockade in urothelial cancer. Produced via immunoSEQ multiplex PCR; TCRdb's table is partial and in-frame only. The top ten hold around 4.7% of the sample, which has 70,000 to 85,000 clones, roughly 84% seen once. The material sequenced was PBMCs, taken around atezolizumab (anti-PD-L1) treatment. These receptors were collected from a man in his 70s with urothelial cancer.

The chain is built from TRBV18 and TRBJ2-2, with 7 bases lining up with TRBD2. The germline CDR1 and CDR2 sequences are KGHSH and LQKENI. After removal of 5 bases from V and 2 bases from J, the junction contained 8 bases not matched to a gene. CDR3 length equals 16 residues. CDR3 nucleotide sequence: TGTGCCAGCTCAGCTACTAGCGCGCTAAACACCGGGGAGCTGTTTTTT. Amino acids: CASSATSALNTGELFF. The full variable domain, with the rest looked up from reference TRBV18 and TRBJ2-2, is NAGVMQNPRHLVRRRGQEARLRCSPMKGHSHVYWYRQLPEEGLKFMVYLQKENIIDESGMPKERFSAEFPKEGPSILRIQQVVRGDSAAYFCASSATSALNTGELFFGEGSRLTVL.

The rearrangement uses TRBV27 and TRBJ2-4; maybe TRBD2 (5 bases). The CDR3 covers 17 residues. V was cut by 2 bases and J by 0 bases, with 14 bases left in between. Per germline, CDR1 MNHEY and CDR2 SMNVEV (reference sequence). CDR3: CASSLRASSLAKNIQYF. The CDR3 coding sequence is TGTGCCAGCAGTTTAAGGGCTAGCTCACTAGCCAAAAACATTCAGTACTTC.

The chain links TRBV20-1 to TRBJ2-7; no firm D call. The CDR3 has 11 amino acids. V was cut by 6 bases and J by 4 bases, with 10 bases left in between. Germline lookup yields CDR1 DFQATT and CDR2 SNEGSKA (reference sequence). CDR3 nucleotides: TGCAGTGCCGAGTCACGGTACGAGCAGTACTTC. It yields the protein CSAESRYEQYF.

This clone occurred a few times. The rearrangement joins TRBV7-3 to TRBJ2-1, with 9 positions matching TRBD2. Trimming took 8 bases from V and 9 from J; bases not matched to a gene: 8. Germline V gives CDR1 SGHTA, CDR2 FQGTGA. The CDR3 runs 13 residues. The CDR3 bases are TGTGCCAGCGGAGCGGGAGGATTGGGTGAGCAGTTCTTC. Translation: CASGAGGLGEQFF.

The J gene is TRBJ2-3, the V gene TRBV19; 8 nucleotides agree with TRBD2. V shed 7 bases, J shed 3 bases, and the junction held 6 bases outside the gene matches. The V gene's germline CDR1 is LNHDA and CDR2 SQIVND (reference sequence). This CDR3 region has 14 residues. The DNA for the CDR3 is TGTGCCAGTAACCTGGGACTAGAGACAGATACGCAGTATTTT. This encodes CASNLGLETDTQYF.

This clone is judged medium-sized. The chain employs TRBV9 and TRBJ1-2; 8 bases map to TRBD1. With V trimmed by 2 bases and J by 8 bases, 8 bases remained unmatched. CDR3 size: 14 residues. Germline V gene lookup returns CDR1 SGDLS and CDR2 YYNGEE. Written as DNA, the CDR3 is TGTGCCAGCAGCGTCACAGACAGGGGCGAGGGCTACACCTTC. Protein: CASSVTDRGEGYTF. Filled out from reference TRBV9 and TRBJ1-2, the complete variable domain reads DSGVTQTPKHLITATGQRVTLRCSPRSGDLSVYWYQQSLDQGLQFLIQYYNGEERAKGNILERFSAQQFPDLHSELNLSSLELGDSALYFCASSVTDRGEGYTFGSGTRLTVV.

The rearrangement links TRBV19 to TRBJ2-2; D call uncertain. CDR3 length equals 16 residues. Per the germline V gene, CDR1 is LNHDA and CDR2 is SQIVND (reference sequence). The V gene lost 2 bases and the J gene lost 1 base, with 11 bases spanning the gap. The chain's CDR3 is CASSIRQVVNTGELFF. The CDR3 coding sequence is TGTGCCAGTAGTATACGGCAGGTCGTGAACACCGGGGAGCTGTTTTTT.

The chain joins TRBV7-8 to TRBJ1-3; D is possibly TRBD1 (5 bases). The germline CDR1 and CDR2 sequences are SGHVS and FQNEAQ. CDR3 length: 13 residues. V lost 4 bases, J lost 4 bases, and 8 bases lay in between. As DNA, the CDR3 is TGTGCCAGCAGCTCAGGGTTGGGAAACACCATATATTTT. Residues: CASSSGLGNTIYF. Full variable domain (outside the CDR3, taken from reference TRBV7-8 and TRBJ1-3): GAGVSQSPRYKVAKRGQDVALRCDPISGHVSLFWYQQALGQGPEFLTYFQNEAQLDKSGLPSDRFFAERPEGSVSTLKIQRTQQEDSAVYLCASSSGLGNTIYFGEGSWLTVV.

The CDR3 DNA follows: TGTGCCAGTAAGCTCGGACATTACAATGAAAAACTGTTTTTT. Its translation is CASKLGHYNEKLFF. V is TRBV19 and J is TRBJ1-4, with D possibly TRBD1 on 5 matching bases. Looked up from germline, CDR1 is LNHDA and CDR2 is SQIVND (reference sequence). The CDR3 has 14 residues. Trimming removed 7 bases at V and 5 bases at J, with 14 bases between.